This record looks at one T cell receptor beta chain sequence and its context. Its antigen is not yet known. No clone much larger than this one lies a single base away; base qualities are absent. The CDR3, cysteine through phenylalanine, is 14 amino acids long. Here the CDR3 DNA is all that survives: 42 bases in frame from base 1. For CDR1 and CDR2, the germline V gene (reference sequence) lists MNHEY and SMNVEV. V drops 7 bases and J drops 7 bases, leaving 19 bases in between. These data belong to a study of T cell repertoires in cytomegalovirus infection (dated by TCRdb to the late 2010s). Some background on the complete study: The peptide stimulations were aimed at well-studied HLA-B-restricted epitopes as well as recently identified HLA-C-restricted CMV epitopes, whose presentation resists viral immunomodulation. The HLA type of each donor mattered for the analysis, because public TCR beta signatures pointed to carriage of CMV infection along with the matching HLA type. Results the study describes overall, beyond this receptor: Carriers of CMV infection plus the relevant HLA type were discriminated by the cumulative frequency of public TCR beta family members in the study cohort and in an independent approximately 360-donor cohort. The ex vivo response was dominated by HLA-C-restricted CMV-specific TCR beta clonotypes, which also provided the single most frequent clonotype in two of eight donors.

Reading the label with the study, this specimen's treatment or condition is: in vitro stimulation with specific CMV peptide epitopes to enrich CMV-specific T cells. Sequencing instrument: Illumina HiSeq 1500. Using fastp trimming at Q25 and MiXCR clonotype assembly, TCRdb reanalyzed the public sequencing data and kept in-frame beta chains. Each entry merges the rows of one CDR3 protein and shows their most common DNA and genes. The sample table records about 120,000 distinct CDR3 sequences; over 25% of these occur just once. Approximately 41% of the sample comes from the top ten. The sequence links TRBV27 to TRBJ1-1; the D gene lacks a confident call. The specimen comprised CD8+ T cells from cultured PBMCs, sampled from culture after CMV antigen stimulation. This clonotype was sampled from a human donor in good health (CMV status not recorded). Some clones in this sample may be carry-over from other donors' samples. The DNA reads as follows: TGTGCCAGCACCACGGGGAGAAAAAAGGGTGAAGCTTTCTTT. It translates as CASTTGRKKGEAFF.